These 14 T cell receptor beta chains were sequenced from one sample in a study of blood T cell repertoires in COVID-19 (dated by TCRdb to between 2020 and 2021). The protocol used for the library was the immunoSEQ multiplex PCR assay. TCRdb carries this immuneACCESS record with in-frame sequences only. Its versions omit some clonotypes, under half of them owing to an unresolved V gene in the studies checked, with the rest unexplained. The sample table holds a few hundred thousand clones, of which more than 70% were seen once. 3.6% of the sample lies in the top ten. Sequencing was done on a sample of peripheral blood. The receptor set was obtained from a woman of 80 years or more with acute or convalescent COVID-19.

The genes are TRBV28 and TRBJ1-5; D remains ambiguous. CDR3 length: 11 amino acids. Germline CDR1 reads MDHEN; CDR2 reads SYDVKM. V lost 8 bases and J lost 4, with 6 bases in between. In DNA, the CDR3 is TGTGCCAGCGCGCGTAATCAGCCCCAGCATTTT. This sequence encodes CASARNQPQHF.

The V and J genes are TRBV2 and TRBJ1-6; D is uncertain. V lost 4 bases and J 7 bases, leaving 14 bases between the germline ends. CDR3 length equals 15 residues. Germline V CDR1 and CDR2: SNHLY, FYNNEI. This chain's CDR3 is CASSGFSSQNSPLHF. The CDR3 DNA is TGTGCCAGCAGTGGTTTCAGTTCGCAAAATTCACCCCTCCACTTT. Looking up the rest from reference TRBV2 and TRBJ1-6 gives the full variable domain: EPEVTQTPSHQVTQMGQEVILRCVPISNHLYFYWYRQILGQKVEFLVSFYNNEISEKSEIFDDQFSVERPDGSNFTLKIRSTKLEDSAMYFCASSGFSSQNSPLHFGNGTRLTVT.

In DNA, the CDR3 is TGCGCCAGCAGCCCGTTGGACACCGACTATGGCTACACCTTC. This codes for CASSPLDTDYGYTF. This chain uses TRBV5-1 with TRBJ1-2; D is possibly TRBD1 (5 bases). This CDR3 region has 14 residues. Trimming removed 4 bases from V and 3 bases from J, with 13 bases in between. Germline CDR1 and CDR2: SGHRS and YFSETQ.

J is TRBJ2-1 and V is TRBV19; D may be TRBD1 (6 bases). Germline CDR1 is LNHDA and CDR2 is SQIVND (reference sequence). This CDR3 region has 14 residues. V shed 5 bases and J shed 4 bases, with 12 bases lying between them. DNA for the CDR3: TGTGCCAGTAGTCCAACAGGGAATTACAATGAGCAGTTCTTC. Translating gives CASSPTGNYNEQFF.

The CDR3 loop is CATTPTGNLLSGANVLTF. CDR3 sequence (DNA): TGTGCCACTACCCCGACAGGCAATCTCCTCTCTGGGGCCAACGTCCTGACTTTC. J is TRBJ2-6 and V is TRBV19, with D possibly matching TRBD1 (6 bases). The CDR3 contains 18 residues. V was trimmed by 10 bases and J by 0 bases, leaving 22 bases between them. Germline V gene data show CDR1 as LNHDA and CDR2 as SQIVND (reference sequence).

This clone was seen only once. This chain connects TRBV12-3 or TRBV12-4 to TRBJ1-1, with unresolved D. V was shortened by 4 bases and J by 4 bases, with 4 bases between the two germline ends. This CDR3 has 11 amino acids. CDR3 region: CASSSRTEAFF. The CDR3, as DNA: TGTGCCAGCAGTTCCCGCACTGAAGCTTTCTTT.

This chain joins TRBV12-3 or TRBV12-4 and TRBJ1-2; TRBD1 is a possible D gene (6 bases). The V end was cut by 3 bases, the J end by 13 bases, with 18 bases between. The length of the CDR3 is 13 residues. CDR3 DNA sequence: TGTGCCAGCAGTTTTTCTGGACAGAGAGGATTCACCTTC. Translating it yields CASSFSGQRGFTF.

The J gene is TRBJ2-2, the V gene TRBV19; 9 nucleotides line up with TRBD1. CDR3 length equals 14 residues. The ends lost 4 bases at V and 7 bases at J; junction bases unmatched: 4. Germline CDR1 is LNHDA and CDR2 is SQIVND (reference sequence). Here the CDR3 DNA reads TGTGCCAGTAGTAGGGGGACAGGGAACGGGGAGCTGTTTTTT. It translates to CASSRGTGNGELFF.

The chain employs TRBV7-9 and TRBJ2-3, with D perhaps TRBD1 (6 bases). The CDR3 has 14 residues. Germline CDR1 is SEHNR and CDR2 is FQNEAQ (reference sequence). V lost 5 bases, J lost 3 bases, and 12 bases lay in between. For the CDR3, the DNA is TGTGCCAGCAGCCCAGGGGCGTCTACAGATACGCAGTATTTT. Amino acid sequence: CASSPGASTDTQYF.

The CDR3 DNA reads as TGTGCCAGTAGGGCGGGACCTGGGACCCAGTACTTC. Translated, it gives CASRAGPGTQYF. The chain joins TRBV19 to TRBJ2-5; possibly TRBD2 for D (6 bases). The CDR3 length is 12 residues. Trimming took 6 bases from V and 7 from J, leaving 12 bases between them. In germline, CDR1 is LNHDA, CDR2 SQIVND (reference sequence).

The chain carries TRBV2 and TRBJ1-2, with D hard to call. V lost 4 bases to trimming and J lost 4 bases, with 13 bases between them. Germline V lookup: CDR1 SNHLY, CDR2 FYNNEI. The CDR3 consists of 14 residues. CDR3 sequence (DNA): TGTGCCAGCAGTGGAGAGGGCGAGCGCTATGGCTACACCTTC. Translated: CASSGEGERYGYTF. Using reference TRBV2 and TRBJ1-2 for the parts outside the CDR3, the full variable domain is EPEVTQTPSHQVTQMGQEVILRCVPISNHLYFYWYRQILGQKVEFLVSFYNNEISEKSEIFDDQFSVERPDGSNFTLKIRSTKLEDSAMYFCASSGEGERYGYTFGSGTRLTVV.

The CDR3 region has the DNA TGCGCCAGCACCCCTCTAGGGGGCCAAGAGACCCAGTACTTC. Translating it yields CASTPLGGQETQYF. The rearrangement joins TRBV5-1 to TRBJ2-5; the D gene is possibly TRBD1 (6 bases). The CDR3 contains 14 residues. The germline V gene has CDR1 SGHRS and CDR2 YFSETQ. Trimming cost V 6 bases and J 1 base, with 13 bases left between them.

In its sample, this clone was seen a few times. This chain connects TRBV6-2 or TRBV6-3 to TRBJ2-5; D not certain. This CDR3 has 14 residues. Germline loops: CDR1 MNHEY, CDR2 SVGEGT. V was trimmed by 5 bases and J by 5 bases, leaving 15 bases between them. The chain's CDR3 is CASSRSLTQETQYF. Written as DNA, the CDR3 is TGTGCCAGCAGTCGTAGCTTGACGCAGGAGACCCAGTACTTC.

This clone was counted a few times. The J gene is TRBJ1-5, the V gene TRBV10-3; the D is unclear. Looked up from germline, CDR1 is ENHRY and CDR2 is SYGVKD. With 2 bases removed from V and 4 bases from J, the gap between germline ends came to 6 bases. The CDR3 spans 13 residues. CDR3 in amino acids: CAISEILNQPQHF. DNA of the CDR3: TGTGCCATCAGTGAGATCTTGAATCAGCCCCAGCATTTT.